The following is a TCR beta chain sequence with its context. The sample originates from a study of blood T cell repertoires in COVID-19. Looked up from germline, CDR1 is LGHDT and CDR2 is YNNKEL (reference sequence). V lost 4 bases to trimming and J lost 2 bases, with 12 bases between them. There are 14 residues in the CDR3. The protocol was immunoSEQ multiplex PCR, while the TCRdb copy is restricted to in-frame clones and leaves out a portion. This sample has over 250,000 clones, with around 82% found just once. This chain connects TRBV3-1 (or the pseudogene TRBV3-2) to TRBJ2-7; maybe TRBD1 (6 bases). The sequencing input was peripheral blood. The TCR was taken from a woman aged 45-60 years who had recovered from COVID-19. As DNA, the CDR3 is TGTGCCAGCAGCCCAGGGGTCATGACCTACGAGCAGTACTTC. The encoded protein is CASSPGVMTYEQYF.